A single T cell receptor beta chain is shown here with its context. The data derive from a study of cytomegalovirus exposure and HLA in healthy donors. Sequencing used immunoSEQ multiplex PCR; TCRdb keeps in-frame clones, though not all of them. This table holds approximately 58,000 clones, roughly 90% found once. V was pared by 7 bases and J by 4 bases, with 19 bases between. Looked up from germline, CDR1 is MNHNS and CDR2 is SASEGT. CDR3 size: 15 residues. The receptor comes from a woman aged 25 to 39 in good health and CMV-seronegative. The V and J genes are TRBV6-1 and TRBJ1-1; possibly TRBD1 for D (5 bases). Sequencing input: PBMCs. This chain's CDR3 is CASKLNGRGGTEAFF. CDR3 DNA sequence: TGTGCCAGCAAGCTCAATGGGAGGGGCGGCACTGAAGCTTTCTTT.